This TCR beta chain was sequenced for a study of T cells in tuberculosis. Sequencing of TCR-alpha and TCR-beta chains was unpaired. Sequenced by immunoSEQ multiplex PCR; TCRdb stores in-frame clones only, minus some. In the table there are approximately 58,000 clones, 88% of which are singletons. Cells were sorted from thawed PBMC rested overnight and stained with GMM-loaded CD1B tetramer, viability dye and anti-CD3. C32 glucose monomycolate from Rhodococcus equi was loaded onto the CD1B tetramers. From each donor, some 100,000 tetramer-negative cells were sorted. Germline loops: CDR1 ENHRY, CDR2 SYGVKD. With 2 bases clipped from V and 1 base from J, the junction kept 0 bases outside the gene matches. The CDR3 runs 15 residues.

The rearrangement joins TRBV10-3 to TRBJ2-1, with 9 bases fitting TRBD2. Material for sequencing was CD1b-GMM tetramer-negative cells sorted from PBMCs. The TCR originated in an adult woman with latent tuberculosis. CDR3: CAISELAGSYNEQFF. The CDR3 DNA follows: TGTGCCATCAGTGAGCTAGCGGGATCCTACAATGAGCAGTTCTTC.